This T cell receptor beta chain was sequenced during a study of CD8 T cells in ankylosing spondylitis. General study results and limits: There was a TCR beta motif, made of several highly homologous variants, that appeared characteristic of ankylosing spondylitis blood. Reports of some motif variants in reactive arthritis synovial fluid and blood predate this one.

This clonotype occurred many times. Antigen specificity is unknown. This CDR3 is built from 13 residues. Trimming pared 7 bases from V and 3 bases from J, leaving 13 bases between. Germline V gives CDR1 SQVTM, CDR2 ANQGSEA. Quantitative barcoded 5'-RACE was used to prepare TCR beta libraries. In TCRdb, the 5' RACE reads were re-called with MiXCR into one record per CDR3 protein. The repertoire holds some 150,000 distinct CDR3 sequences, with 10% to 12% as singletons. What was sequenced was blood, either unsorted or a sorted T cell fraction (not recorded which). This chain connects TRBV29-1 to TRBJ1-5; D may be TRBD1 (5 bases). The source is a female donor with ankylosing spondylitis or in good health (not recorded which). The CDR3 bases are TGCAGCGCGAGGGGAGAGACCAATCAGCCCCAGCATTTT. It translates to CSARGETNQPQHF.